These 18 T cell receptor beta chains were sequenced from one sample in a study of naive and memory T cell subsets (dated by TCRdb to 2015 to 2018). Overall study results and their limits: A few larger clonotypes were present in naive repertoires, especially CD8 naive repertoires, and these clonotypes were possibly memory cells re-expressing CD45RA.

No antigen is known for these receptors. Receptor libraries were prepared by UMI-ligation and nested PCR. The sample was run on an Illumina MiSeq. An equimolar mix of two oligonucleotides covering both TRBC1 and TRBC2 was used as the beta constant-region primer. Four rounds of PCR were used to amplify ligated cDNA, with nested alpha and beta constant-region primers being used together with the SP2 primer. TCRdb reran the public reads through fastp at Q25 and MiXCR, keeping productive beta chains. Here each entry gathers all rows of one CDR3 protein and keeps the most common genes and DNA. This sample lists 90,000 to 120,000 distinct CDR3 sequences; around 13% were detected once. The ten largest clonotypes hold approximately 3% of the sample. The specimen was naive CD8+ T cells from blood. Taken with the paper, the label for cell subset or site translates to: naive T cells, CD45RA high CD27+. These receptors were obtained from a human donor in good health.

The chain joins TRBV2 to TRBJ2-1; a weak D match, TRBD1 (6 bases). Germline CDR1 reads SNHLY; CDR2 reads FYNNEI. The CDR3 sequence is 16 residues long. V was trimmed by 2 bases and J by 4 bases, leaving 15 bases between them. The CDR3 sequence is CASSEYDLGQYNEQFF. CDR3 coding DNA: TGTGCCAGCAGTGAATACGACTTAGGACAGTACAATGAGCAGTTCTTC. The full variable domain, rest sourced from reference TRBV2 and TRBJ2-1, is EPEVTQTPSHQVTQMGQEVILRCVPISNHLYFYWYRQILGQKVEFLVSFYNNEISEKSEIFDDQFSVERPDGSNFTLKIRSTKLEDSAMYFCASSEYDLGQYNEQFFGPGTRLTVL.

This clonotype was counted between two and nine times. The chain employs TRBV4-3 and TRBJ2-7; 8 positions match TRBD2. Germline lookup yields CDR1 LGHNA and CDR2 YSLEER. This CDR3 has 15 amino acids. V lost 3 bases, J lost 3 bases, and 7 bases stayed unmatched. The CDR3, as DNA: TGCGCCAGCAGCCAGAGGACTAGCCGCGGCTACGAGCAGTACTTC. Protein sequence: CASSQRTSRGYEQYF.

V usage is TRBV3-2 and J usage is TRBJ1-6; the table's D gene call, TRBD1, was not cross checked with the DNA. TRBV3-2 is designated a pseudogene. The CDR3 totals 15 residues. CDR3 nucleotides: TGTGCCAGCAGCCAAGAAACGAGGGGGGCCCAACCCCTCCACTTT. Translated: CASSQETRGAQPLHF.

There are many counts of this clonotype. V usage is TRBV2 and J usage is TRBJ1-1, with a tentative D call TRBD1 (6 bases). This CDR3 has 12 amino acids. Looked up from germline, CDR1 is SNHLY and CDR2 is FYNNEI. Trimming took off 8 bases at V and 1 base at J, with 8 bases between the two ends. In DNA, the CDR3 is TGTGCCAGCGGGGGCGGGAACACTGAAGCTTTCTTT. This encodes CASGGGNTEAFF.

This clonotype was found many times. The chain recombines TRBV12-3 or TRBV12-4 with TRBJ1-2; D might be TRBD1 (5 bases). V gave up 8 bases and J gave up 2 bases, with 15 bases separating them. The CDR3 is made up of 14 amino acids. In DNA, the CDR3 is TGTGCCAGCGCGAGACAGAACGAGAACTATGGCTACACCTTC. This sequence encodes CASARQNENYGYTF.

Only a few counts were recorded for this clonotype. The chain is built from TRBV6-2 or TRBV6-3 and TRBJ2-2, with a tentative D call TRBD2 (6 bases). The CDR3 runs 14 residues. The germline V gene encodes CDR1 MNHEY and CDR2 SVGEGT. V was shortened by 7 bases and J by 5 bases, with 14 bases between the two germline ends. CDR3 DNA: TGTGCCAGCAATCTACCCGCGGGAACCGGGGAGCTGTTTTTT. As protein: CASNLPAGTGELFF.

This clonotype has ten or more counts. This sequence joins TRBV4-1 and TRBJ2-1; 12 bases align to TRBD2. V lost 0 bases and J lost 5; bases outside the gene matches: 14. This CDR3 is built from 20 residues. Germline V gene data show CDR1 as MGHRA and CDR2 as YSYEKL. The CDR3 region is CASSQEGPHSASGRDNEQFF. In DNA form, the CDR3 reads TGCGCCAGCAGCCAAGAGGGCCCCCACTCGGCTAGCGGGAGGGACAATGAGCAGTTCTTC.

This chain uses TRBV29-1 with TRBJ2-1; 8 bases fit TRBD2. V lost 4 bases and J lost 3; bases outside the gene matches: 2. Germline V gene lookup returns CDR1 SQVTM and CDR2 ANQGSEA. The CDR3 covers 13 residues. The CDR3 DNA follows: TGCAGCGTTGGGGGGACTAGCTACAATGAGCAGTTCTTC. This translates into CSVGGTSYNEQFF.

This clonotype was detected only a few times. The rearrangement uses TRBV29-1 and TRBJ2-1, with D unresolved. The CDR3 sequence is 10 residues long. Trimming shortened V by 4 bases and J by 8 bases, and 6 bases separated the two germline ends. CDR1 and CDR2 (germline): SQVTM, ANQGSEA. CDR3 residues: CSVGVHEQFF. CDR3 bases: TGCAGCGTTGGGGTCCATGAGCAGTTCTTC.

This clonotype was counted a single time. The gene calls are TRBV15 and TRBJ1-6; TRBD1 matches 9 bases. The J segment lost 9 bases and the V segment lost 4 bases, leaving 7 bases of the junction unmatched. CDR1 and CDR2 from the germline V gene are LNHNV and YYDKDF (reference sequence). The CDR3 runs to 15 residues. CDR3 DNA sequence: TGTGCCACCAGCACCGGACAGGGGCAATGTTCACCCCTCCACTTT. It codes for CATSTGQGQCSPLHF.

This clonotype showed up just a few times. V and J are TRBV10-3 and TRBJ2-7; no reliable D call. The V gene lost 0 bases and the J gene lost 3 bases, with 6 bases spanning the gap. Germline-derived CDR1 and CDR2 are ENHRY and SYGVKD. CDR3 length: 13 residues. The DNA for the CDR3 is TGTGCCATCAGTGAGTCGATCTACTACGAGCAGTACTTC. Its translation is CAISESIYYEQYF.

This clonotype occurred a few times. The chain joins TRBV4-3 to TRBJ2-7; weak D call: TRBD2 (6 bases). CDR3 size: 15 residues. The germline gives CDR1 LGHNA, CDR2 YSLEER. The V gene lost 1 base and the J gene lost 1 base, with 11 bases spanning the gap. CDR3 DNA sequence: TGCGCCAGCAGCCAAGCCATGACTAGTTCCTACGAGCAGTACTTC. Amino acids: CASSQAMTSSYEQYF.

This rearrangement joins TRBV12-3 or TRBV12-4 to TRBJ1-3; D gene uncertain. V was shortened by 5 bases and J by 2 bases, with 10 bases between the two germline ends. The CDR3 has 14 residues. The CDR3 DNA follows: TGTGCCAGCAGTGTACCCGTAACTGGAAACACCATATATTTT. Translated, it gives CASSVPVTGNTIYF.

The table lists this clonotype with a few counts. V gene TRBV30 combines with J gene TRBJ1-3; the D is unclear. V gave up 4 bases and J gave up 0 bases, with 10 bases separating them. CDR1 is GTSNPN, CDR2 SVGIG, per germline (reference sequence). This CDR3 has 14 residues. The CDR3 sequence is CAWIRHGSGNTIYF. The CDR3 coding sequence is TGTGCCTGGATTAGACACGGCTCTGGAAACACCATATATTTT.

V gene TRBV28 combines with J gene TRBJ2-5, with D maybe TRBD2 (5 bases). V gave up 5 bases and J gave up 2 bases, with 15 bases separating them. The germline CDR1 and CDR2 sequences are MDHEN and SYDVKM. The CDR3 runs 15 residues. The CDR3, as DNA: TGTGCCAGCAGTCCCCAGGAGGTAGGACAAGAGACCCAGTACTTC. Translating gives CASSPQEVGQETQYF.

The chain carries TRBV29-1 and TRBJ2-7, with 11 positions matching TRBD1. Trimming at V came to 6 bases and at J to 3 bases, leaving 7 bases not matched to a gene. The CDR3 totals 14 residues. In germline, CDR1 is SQVTM, CDR2 ANQGSEA. The CDR3 nucleotides read TGCAGCGTATGGACAGGGGGCAGCAACTACGAGCAGTACTTC. Translated, it gives CSVWTGGSNYEQYF.

The chain carries TRBV4-3 and TRBJ1-2, with D possibly being TRBD1 (5 bases). This CDR3 is built from 15 residues. CDR1 and CDR2 from the germline V gene are LGHNA and YSLEER. Trimming stripped 0 bases from V and 6 bases from J, with 14 bases between. As DNA, the CDR3 is TGCGCCAGCAGCCAAGAACTTCAGGGCGTGAATGGCTACACCTTC. The encoded protein is CASSQELQGVNGYTF.

This clonotype was picked up a small number of times. The chain uses TRBV27 and TRBJ2-5; D uncertain. Deletions cut 5 bases from V and 5 bases from J, with 12 bases between. The CDR3 extends over 13 amino acids. In germline, CDR1 is MNHEY, CDR2 SMNVEV (reference sequence). As DNA, the CDR3 is TGTGCCAGCAGTCCATCCCCCTGGGAGACCCAGTACTTC. It translates to CASSPSPWETQYF.